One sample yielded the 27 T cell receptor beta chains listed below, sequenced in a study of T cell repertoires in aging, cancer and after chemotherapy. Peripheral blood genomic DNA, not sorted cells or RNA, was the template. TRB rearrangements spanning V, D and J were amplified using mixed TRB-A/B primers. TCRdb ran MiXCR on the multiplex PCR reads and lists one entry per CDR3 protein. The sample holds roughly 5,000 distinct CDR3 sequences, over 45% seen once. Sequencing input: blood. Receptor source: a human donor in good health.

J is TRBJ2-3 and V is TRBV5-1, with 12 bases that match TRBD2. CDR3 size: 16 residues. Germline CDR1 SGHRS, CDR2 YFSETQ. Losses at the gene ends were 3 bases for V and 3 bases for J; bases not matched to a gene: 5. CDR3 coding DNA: TGCGCCAGCAGCTCGAGGACTAGCGGGGAGACAGATACGCAGTATTTT. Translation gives CASSSRTSGETDTQYF.

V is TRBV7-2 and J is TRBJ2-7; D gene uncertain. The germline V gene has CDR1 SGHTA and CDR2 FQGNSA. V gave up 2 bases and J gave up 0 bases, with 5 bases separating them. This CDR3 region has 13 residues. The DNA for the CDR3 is TGTGCCAGCAGCTTACTAGGCTCCTACGAGCAGTACTTC. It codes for CASSLLGSYEQYF.

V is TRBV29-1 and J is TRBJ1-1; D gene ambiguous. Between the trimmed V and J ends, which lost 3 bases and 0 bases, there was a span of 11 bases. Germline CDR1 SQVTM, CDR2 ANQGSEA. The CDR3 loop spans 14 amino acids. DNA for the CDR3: TGCAGCGTTGATATTTACAACTTGAACACTGAAGCTTTCTTT. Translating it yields CSVDIYNLNTEAFF.

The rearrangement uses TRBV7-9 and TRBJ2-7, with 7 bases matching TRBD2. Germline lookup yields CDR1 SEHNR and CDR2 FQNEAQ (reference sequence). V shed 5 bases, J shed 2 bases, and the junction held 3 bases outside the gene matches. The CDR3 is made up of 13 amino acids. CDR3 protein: CASSGTTTYEQYF. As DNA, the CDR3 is TGTGCCAGCAGCGGGACTACGACCTACGAGCAGTACTTC.

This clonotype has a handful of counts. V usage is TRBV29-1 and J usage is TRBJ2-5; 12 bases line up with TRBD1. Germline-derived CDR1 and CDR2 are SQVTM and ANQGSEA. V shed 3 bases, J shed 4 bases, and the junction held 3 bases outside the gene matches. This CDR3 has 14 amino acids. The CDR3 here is CSVDGTGGGETQYF. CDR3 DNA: TGCAGCGTTGATGGGACAGGGGGCGGAGAGACCCAGTACTTC.

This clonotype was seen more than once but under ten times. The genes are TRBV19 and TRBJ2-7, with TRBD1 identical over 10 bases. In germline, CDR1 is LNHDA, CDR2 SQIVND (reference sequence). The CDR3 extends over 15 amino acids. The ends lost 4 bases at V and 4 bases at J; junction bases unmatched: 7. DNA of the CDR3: TGTGCCAGTAGTACCTCGACAGGGGGCGGGTACGAGCAGTACTTC. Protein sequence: CASSTSTGGGYEQYF.

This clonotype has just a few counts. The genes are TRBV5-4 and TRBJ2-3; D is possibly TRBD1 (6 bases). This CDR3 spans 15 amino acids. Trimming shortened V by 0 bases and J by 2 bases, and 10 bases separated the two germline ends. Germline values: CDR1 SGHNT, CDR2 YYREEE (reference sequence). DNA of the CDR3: TGTGCCAGCAGCTTGGAAAACAGGGTCACAGATACGCAGTATTTT. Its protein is CASSLENRVTDTQYF.

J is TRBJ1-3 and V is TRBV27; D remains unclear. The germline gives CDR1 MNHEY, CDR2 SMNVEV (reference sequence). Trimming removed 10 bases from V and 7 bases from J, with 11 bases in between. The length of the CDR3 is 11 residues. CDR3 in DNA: TGTGCCACCCGTTTGGGGAACACCATATATTTT. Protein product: CATRLGNTIYF.

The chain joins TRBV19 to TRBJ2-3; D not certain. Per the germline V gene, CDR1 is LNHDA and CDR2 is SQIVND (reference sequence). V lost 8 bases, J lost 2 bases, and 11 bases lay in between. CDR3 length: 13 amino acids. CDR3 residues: CASSELLTDTQYF. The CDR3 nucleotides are TGTGCCAGTTCAGAGTTACTCACAGATACGCAGTATTTT.

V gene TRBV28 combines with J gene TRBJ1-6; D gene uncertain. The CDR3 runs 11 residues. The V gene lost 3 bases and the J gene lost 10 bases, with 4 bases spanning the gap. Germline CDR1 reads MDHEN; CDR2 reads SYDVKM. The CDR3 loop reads CASSFPSPLHF. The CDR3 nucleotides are TGTGCCAGCAGTTTTCCCTCACCCCTCCACTTT. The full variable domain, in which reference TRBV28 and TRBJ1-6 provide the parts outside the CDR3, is DVKVTQSSRYLVKRTGEKVFLECVQDMDHENMFWYRQDPGLGLRLIYFSYDVKMKEKGDIPEGYSVSREKKERFSLILESASTNQTSMYLCASSFPSPLHFGNGTRLTVT.

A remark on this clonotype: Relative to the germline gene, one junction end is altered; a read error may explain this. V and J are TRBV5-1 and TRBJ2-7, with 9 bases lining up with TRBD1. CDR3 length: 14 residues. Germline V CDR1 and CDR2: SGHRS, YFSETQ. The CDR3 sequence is CASSRQGGTYEQYF. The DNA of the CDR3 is TGTGCCAGCAGCAGACAGGGGGGAACCTACGAGCAGTACTTC.

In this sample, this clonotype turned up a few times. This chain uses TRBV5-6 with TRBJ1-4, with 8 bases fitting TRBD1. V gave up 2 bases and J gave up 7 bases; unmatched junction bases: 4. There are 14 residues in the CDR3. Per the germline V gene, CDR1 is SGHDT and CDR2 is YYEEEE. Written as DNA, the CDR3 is TGTGCCAGCAGCTTAGGTCAGGGGGCTGAAAAACTGTTTTTT. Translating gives CASSLGQGAEKLFF.

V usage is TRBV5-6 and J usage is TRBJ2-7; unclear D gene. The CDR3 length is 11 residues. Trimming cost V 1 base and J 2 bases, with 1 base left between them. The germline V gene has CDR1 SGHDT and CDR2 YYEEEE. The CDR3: CASSLTYEQYF. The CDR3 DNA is TGTGCCAGCAGCTTGACCTACGAGCAGTACTTC. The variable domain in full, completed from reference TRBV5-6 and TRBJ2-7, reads DAGVTQSPTHLIKTRGQQVTLRCSPKSGHDTVSWYQQALGQGPQFIFQYYEEEERQRGNFPDRFSGHQFPNYSSELNVNALLLGDSALYLCASSLTYEQYFGPGTRLTVT.

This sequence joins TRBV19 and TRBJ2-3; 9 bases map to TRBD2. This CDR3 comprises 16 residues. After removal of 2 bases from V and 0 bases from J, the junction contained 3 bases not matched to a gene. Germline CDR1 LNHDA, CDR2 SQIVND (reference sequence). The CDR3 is CASSIHSGGSTDTQYF. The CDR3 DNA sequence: TGTGCCAGTAGTATACATAGCGGGGGAAGCACAGATACGCAGTATTTT. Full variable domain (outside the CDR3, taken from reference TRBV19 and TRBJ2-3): DGGITQSPKYLFRKEGQNVTLSCEQNLNHDAMYWYRQDPGQGLRLIYYSQIVNDFQKGDIAEGYSVSREKKESFPLTVTSAQKNPTAFYLCASSIHSGGSTDTQYFGPGTRLTVL.

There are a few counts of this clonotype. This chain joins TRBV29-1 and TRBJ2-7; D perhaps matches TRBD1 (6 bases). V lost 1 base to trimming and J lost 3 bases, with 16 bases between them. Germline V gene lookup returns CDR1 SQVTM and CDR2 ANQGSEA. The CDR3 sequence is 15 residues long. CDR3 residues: CSVEGAEPTGYEQYF. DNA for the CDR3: TGCAGCGTTGAAGGGGCCGAACCGACAGGCTACGAGCAGTACTTC.

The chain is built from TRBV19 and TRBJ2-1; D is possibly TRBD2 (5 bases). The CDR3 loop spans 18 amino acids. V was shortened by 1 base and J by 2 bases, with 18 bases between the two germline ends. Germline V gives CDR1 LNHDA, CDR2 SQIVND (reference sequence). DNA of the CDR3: TGTGCCAGTAGTATAGGGCGGGTGAATCCCCCCCCCTACAATGAGCAGTTCTTC. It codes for CASSIGRVNPPPYNEQFF.

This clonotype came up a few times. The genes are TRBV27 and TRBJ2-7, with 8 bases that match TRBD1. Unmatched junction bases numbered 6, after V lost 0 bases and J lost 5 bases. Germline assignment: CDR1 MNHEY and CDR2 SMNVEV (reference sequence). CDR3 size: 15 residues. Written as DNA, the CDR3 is TGTGCCAGCAGTTTATCAAGGACAGGGACCCACGAGCAGTACTTC. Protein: CASSLSRTGTHEQYF.

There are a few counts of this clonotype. Here the CDR3 reads CASSYQGSGELFF. CDR3 in DNA: TGTGCCAGCAGTTACCAGGGGTCCGGGGAGCTGTTTTTT. The chain is built from TRBV6-5 and TRBJ2-2, with a possible D match to TRBD1 (6 bases). Trimming took off 2 bases at V and 6 bases at J, with 7 bases between the two ends. Germline V gene data show CDR1 as MNHEY and CDR2 as SVGAGI. The CDR3 extends over 13 amino acids.

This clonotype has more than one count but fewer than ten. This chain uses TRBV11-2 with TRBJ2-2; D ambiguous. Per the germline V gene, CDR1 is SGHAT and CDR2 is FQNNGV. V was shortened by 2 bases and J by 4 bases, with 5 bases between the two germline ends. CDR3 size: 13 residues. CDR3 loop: CASSLFRTGELFF. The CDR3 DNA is TGTGCCAGCAGCTTATTCCGCACCGGGGAGCTGTTTTTT.

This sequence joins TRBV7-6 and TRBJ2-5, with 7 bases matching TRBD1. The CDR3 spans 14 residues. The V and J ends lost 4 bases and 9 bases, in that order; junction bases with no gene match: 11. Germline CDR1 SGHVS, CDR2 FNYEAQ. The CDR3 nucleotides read TGTGCCAGCAGCTCACAGGGGACCCAAGGGGCCCAGTACTTC. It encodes CASSSQGTQGAQYF.

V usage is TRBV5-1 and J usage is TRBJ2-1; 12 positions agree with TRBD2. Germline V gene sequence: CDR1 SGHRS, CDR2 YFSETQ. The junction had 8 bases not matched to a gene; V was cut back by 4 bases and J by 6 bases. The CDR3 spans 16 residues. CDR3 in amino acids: CASSESSGGAGNEQFF. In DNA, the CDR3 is TGCGCCAGCAGCGAGTCTAGCGGGGGGGCTGGCAATGAGCAGTTCTTC. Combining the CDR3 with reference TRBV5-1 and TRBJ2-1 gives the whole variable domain KAGVTQTPRYLIKTRGQQVTLSCSPISGHRSVSWYQQTPGQGLQFLFEYFSETQRNKGNFPGRFSGRQFSNSRSEMNVSTLELGDSALYLCASSESSGGAGNEQFFGPGTRLTVL.

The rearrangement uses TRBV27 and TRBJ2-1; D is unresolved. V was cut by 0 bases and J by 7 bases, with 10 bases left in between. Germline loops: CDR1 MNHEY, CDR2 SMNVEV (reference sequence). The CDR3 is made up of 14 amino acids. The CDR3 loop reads CASSLSGFQNEQFF. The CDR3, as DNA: TGTGCCAGCAGTTTATCGGGTTTTCAGAATGAGCAGTTCTTC.

The CDR3, as DNA: TGTGCCAGCAGCTTAGTAAGACGCAGCGGCGGGGAGCAGTACTTC. It translates to CASSLVRRSGGEQYF. This chain links TRBV7-9 with TRBJ2-7; D may be TRBD2 (5 bases). V dropped 1 base and J dropped 7 bases, with 17 bases sitting between them. CDR3 size: 15 residues. Germline assignment: CDR1 SEHNR and CDR2 FQNEAQ (reference sequence).

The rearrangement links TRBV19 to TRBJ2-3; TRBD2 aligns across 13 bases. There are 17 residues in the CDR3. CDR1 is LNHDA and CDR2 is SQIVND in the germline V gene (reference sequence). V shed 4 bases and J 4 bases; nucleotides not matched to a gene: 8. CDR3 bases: TGTGCCAGTAGTAGACTAGCGGGGGGCCCTTCGGCAGATACGCAGTATTTT. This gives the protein CASSRLAGGPSADTQYF.

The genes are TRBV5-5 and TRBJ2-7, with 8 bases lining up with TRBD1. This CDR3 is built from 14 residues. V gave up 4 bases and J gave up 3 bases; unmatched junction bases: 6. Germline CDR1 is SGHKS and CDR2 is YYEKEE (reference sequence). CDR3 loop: CASSRRQGYYEQYF. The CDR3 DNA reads TGTGCCAGCAGCCGTAGACAGGGGTACTACGAGCAGTACTTC.

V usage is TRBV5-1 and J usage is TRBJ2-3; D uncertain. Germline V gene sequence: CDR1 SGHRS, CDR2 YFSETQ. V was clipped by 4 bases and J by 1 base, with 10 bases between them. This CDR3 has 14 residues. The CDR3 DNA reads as TGCGCCAGCAGCCCAGCTCCCGGCACAGATACGCAGTATTTT. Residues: CASSPAPGTDTQYF. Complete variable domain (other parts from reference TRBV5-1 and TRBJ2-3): KAGVTQTPRYLIKTRGQQVTLSCSPISGHRSVSWYQQTPGQGLQFLFEYFSETQRNKGNFPGRFSGRQFSNSRSEMNVSTLELGDSALYLCASSPAPGTDTQYFGPGTRLTVL.

CDR3 loop: CASSYGGTASNTGELFF. CDR3 DNA: TGTGCCAGCAGTTACGGGGGGACAGCCTCGAACACCGGGGAGCTGTTTTTT. This chain uses TRBV6-5 with TRBJ2-2; the D gene is possibly TRBD1 (7 bases). V was trimmed by 2 bases and J by 0 bases, leaving 13 bases between them. This CDR3 is 17 amino acids long. CDR1 and CDR2 (germline): MNHEY, SVGAGI.